The sequence of this T cell receptor (beta chain) was determined in a study of blood T cells in healthy people across ages. Germline CDR1 reads SGHTA; CDR2 reads FQGNSA. There are 16 residues in the CDR3. J was trimmed by 5 bases and V by 5 bases; bases with no gene match: 9. A sample-barcoded 5' primer and a J-beta primer mix were used in a second PCR of roughly 7 to 12 cycles. TCRdb reanalysed the 5' RACE reads using MiXCR and keeps one entry per CDR3 protein. The table lists 600,000 to 650,000 distinct CDR3 sequences, roughly 58% of them singletons. The rearrangement uses TRBV7-2 and TRBJ2-5; 12 nucleotides match TRBD2. The sequence was collected from a man aged 55 to 69 in good health. What was sequenced was blood. CDR3 in amino acids: CASSLTLAGGGETQYF. CDR3 coding DNA: TGTGCCAGCAGCCTAACCCTAGCGGGGGGGGGTGAGACCCAGTACTTC.